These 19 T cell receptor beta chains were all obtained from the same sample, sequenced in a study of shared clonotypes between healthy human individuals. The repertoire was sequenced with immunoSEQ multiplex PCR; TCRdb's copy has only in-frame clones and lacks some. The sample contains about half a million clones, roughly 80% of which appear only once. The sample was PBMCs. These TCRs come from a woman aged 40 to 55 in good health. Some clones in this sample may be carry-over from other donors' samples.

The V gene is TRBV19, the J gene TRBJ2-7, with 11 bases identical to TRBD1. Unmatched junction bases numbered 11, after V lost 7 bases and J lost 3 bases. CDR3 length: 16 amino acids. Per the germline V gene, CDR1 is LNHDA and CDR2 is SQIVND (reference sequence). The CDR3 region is CASTPGQGVTFYEQYF. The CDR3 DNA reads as TGTGCCAGTACCCCGGGACAGGGGGTAACTTTCTACGAGCAGTACTTC.

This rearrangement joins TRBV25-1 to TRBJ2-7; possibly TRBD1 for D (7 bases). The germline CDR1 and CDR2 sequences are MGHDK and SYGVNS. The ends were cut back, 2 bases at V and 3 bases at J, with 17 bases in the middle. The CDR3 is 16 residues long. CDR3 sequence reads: CASSERGDRIFYEQYF. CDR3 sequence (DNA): TGTGCCAGCAGTGAAAGGGGGGACAGAATCTTCTACGAGCAGTACTTC.

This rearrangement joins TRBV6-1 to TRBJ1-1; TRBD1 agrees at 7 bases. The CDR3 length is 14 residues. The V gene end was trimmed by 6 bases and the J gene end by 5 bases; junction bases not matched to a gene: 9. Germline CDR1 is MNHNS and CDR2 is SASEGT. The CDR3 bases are TGTGCCAGCAGGGGACAGCTGGTGGGAACTGAAGCTTTCTTT. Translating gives CASRGQLVGTEAFF.

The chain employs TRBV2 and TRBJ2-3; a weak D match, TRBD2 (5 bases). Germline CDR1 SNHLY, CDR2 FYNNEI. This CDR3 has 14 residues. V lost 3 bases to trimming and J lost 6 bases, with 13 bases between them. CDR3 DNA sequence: TGTGCCAGCAGTGACATTAGAGGGAGTGATACGCAGTATTTT. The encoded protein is CASSDIRGSDTQYF. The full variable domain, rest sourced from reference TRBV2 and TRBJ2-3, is EPEVTQTPSHQVTQMGQEVILRCVPISNHLYFYWYRQILGQKVEFLVSFYNNEISEKSEIFDDQFSVERPDGSNFTLKIRSTKLEDSAMYFCASSDIRGSDTQYFGPGTRLTVL.

CDR3 coding DNA: TGTGCCAGCTCTATACTAAGGATCTCTGGGGCCAACGTCCTGACTTTC. Translating gives CASSILRISGANVLTF. The chain recombines TRBV18 with TRBJ2-6; unclear D gene. The CDR3 covers 16 residues. CDR1 and CDR2 from the germline V gene are KGHSH and LQKENI. The V gene lost 6 bases and the J gene lost 0 bases, with 12 bases spanning the gap. The full variable domain, rest sourced from reference TRBV18 and TRBJ2-6, is NAGVMQNPRHLVRRRGQEARLRCSPMKGHSHVYWYRQLPEEGLKFMVYLQKENIIDESGMPKERFSAEFPKEGPSILRIQQVVRGDSAAYFCASSILRISGANVLTFGAGSRLTVL.

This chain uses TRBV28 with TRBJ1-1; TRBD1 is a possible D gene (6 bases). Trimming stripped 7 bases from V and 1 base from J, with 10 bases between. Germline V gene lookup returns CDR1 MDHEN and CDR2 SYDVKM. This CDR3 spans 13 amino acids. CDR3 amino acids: CASNEQGNTEAFF. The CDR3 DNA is TGTGCCAGCAATGAACAGGGGAACACTGAAGCTTTCTTT.

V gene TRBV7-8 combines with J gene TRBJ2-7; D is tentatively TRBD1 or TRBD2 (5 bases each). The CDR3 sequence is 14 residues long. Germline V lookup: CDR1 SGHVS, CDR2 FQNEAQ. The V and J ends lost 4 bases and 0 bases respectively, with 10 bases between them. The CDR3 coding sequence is TGTGCCAGCAGCTCCGGGACGTCCTCCTACGAGCAGTACTTC. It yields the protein CASSSGTSSYEQYF.

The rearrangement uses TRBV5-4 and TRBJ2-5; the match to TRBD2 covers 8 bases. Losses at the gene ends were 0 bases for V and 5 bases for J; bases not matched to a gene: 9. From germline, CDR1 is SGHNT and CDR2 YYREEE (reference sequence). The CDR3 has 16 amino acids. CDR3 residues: CASSLEGSGTSETQYF. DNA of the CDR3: TGTGCCAGCAGCTTGGAAGGTAGCGGGACCTCTGAGACCCAGTACTTC.

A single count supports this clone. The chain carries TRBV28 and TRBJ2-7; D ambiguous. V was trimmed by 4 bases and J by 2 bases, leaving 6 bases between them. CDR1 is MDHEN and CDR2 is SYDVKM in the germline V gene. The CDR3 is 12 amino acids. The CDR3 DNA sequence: TGTGCCAGCAGTTCGGCCCCCTACGAGCAGTACTTC. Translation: CASSSAPYEQYF.

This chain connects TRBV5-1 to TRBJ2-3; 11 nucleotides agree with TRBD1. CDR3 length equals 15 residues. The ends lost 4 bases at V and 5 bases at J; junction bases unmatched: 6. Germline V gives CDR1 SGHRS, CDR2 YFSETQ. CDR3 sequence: CASSPGQGAKDTQYF. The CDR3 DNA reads TGCGCCAGCAGCCCCGGACAGGGGGCGAAAGATACGCAGTATTTT. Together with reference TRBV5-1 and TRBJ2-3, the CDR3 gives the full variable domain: KAGVTQTPRYLIKTRGQQVTLSCSPISGHRSVSWYQQTPGQGLQFLFEYFSETQRNKGNFPGRFSGRQFSNSRSEMNVSTLELGDSALYLCASSPGQGAKDTQYFGPGTRLTVL.

CDR3 DNA sequence: TGTGCCAGCAGCTTAGGCCGAAACCCGACAGGGATCGATGGCTACACCTTC. This sequence encodes CASSLGRNPTGIDGYTF. The V call is TRBV7-9, the J call TRBJ1-2; TRBD1 agrees at 7 bases. The CDR3 totals 17 residues. Germline CDR1 SEHNR, CDR2 FQNEAQ (reference sequence). Unmatched junction bases numbered 14, after V lost 1 base and J lost 6 bases.

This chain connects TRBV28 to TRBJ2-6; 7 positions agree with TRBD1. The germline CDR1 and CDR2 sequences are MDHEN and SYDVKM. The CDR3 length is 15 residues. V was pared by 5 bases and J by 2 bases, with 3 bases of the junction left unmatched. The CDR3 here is CASSAGQAGANVLTF. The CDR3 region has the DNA TGTGCCAGCAGTGCCGGACAGGCTGGGGCCAACGTCCTGACTTTC.

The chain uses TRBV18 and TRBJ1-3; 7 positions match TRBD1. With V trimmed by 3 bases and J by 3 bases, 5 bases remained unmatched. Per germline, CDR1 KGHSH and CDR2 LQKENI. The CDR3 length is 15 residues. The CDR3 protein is CASSPLTGVGNTIYF. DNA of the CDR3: TGTGCCAGCTCACCGCTCACAGGGGTTGGAAACACCATATATTTT. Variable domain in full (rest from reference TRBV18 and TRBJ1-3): NAGVMQNPRHLVRRRGQEARLRCSPMKGHSHVYWYRQLPEEGLKFMVYLQKENIIDESGMPKERFSAEFPKEGPSILRIQQVVRGDSAAYFCASSPLTGVGNTIYFGEGSWLTVV.

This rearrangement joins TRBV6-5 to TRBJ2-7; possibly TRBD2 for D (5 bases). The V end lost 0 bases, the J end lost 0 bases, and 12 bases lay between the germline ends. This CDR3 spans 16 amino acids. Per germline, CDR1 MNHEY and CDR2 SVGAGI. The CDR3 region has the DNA TGTGCCAGCAGTTACTCGGGAGCATCAAGCTCCTACGAGCAGTACTTC. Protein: CASSYSGASSSYEQYF.

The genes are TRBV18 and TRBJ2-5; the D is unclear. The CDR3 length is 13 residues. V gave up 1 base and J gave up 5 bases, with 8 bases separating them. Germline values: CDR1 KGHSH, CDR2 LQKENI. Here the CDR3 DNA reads TGTGCCAGCTCACCACTAGGGTTCGAGACCCAGTACTTC. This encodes CASSPLGFETQYF.

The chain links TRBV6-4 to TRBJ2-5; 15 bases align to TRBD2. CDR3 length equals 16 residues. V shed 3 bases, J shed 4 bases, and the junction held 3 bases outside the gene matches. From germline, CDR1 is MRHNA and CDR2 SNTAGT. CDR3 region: CASSEGLAGGGETQYF. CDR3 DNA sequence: TGTGCCAGCAGTGAAGGACTAGCGGGAGGGGGAGAGACCCAGTACTTC.

The CDR3 here is CASSNTGGPDNEQFF. CDR3 DNA sequence: TGTGCCAGTAGTAATACGGGGGGGCCTGACAATGAGCAGTTCTTC. The chain uses TRBV19 and TRBJ2-1; 8 bases agree with TRBD2. The CDR3 has 15 residues. With V trimmed by 4 bases and J by 5 bases, 7 bases remained unmatched. Germline V gene sequence: CDR1 LNHDA, CDR2 SQIVND (reference sequence).

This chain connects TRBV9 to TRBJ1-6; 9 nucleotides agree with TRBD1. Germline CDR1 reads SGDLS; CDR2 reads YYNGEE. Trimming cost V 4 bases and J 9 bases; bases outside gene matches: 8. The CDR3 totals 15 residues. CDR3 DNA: TGTGCCAGCAGCTCCGGACAGGGGAGTTTTTCACCCCTCCACTTT. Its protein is CASSSGQGSFSPLHF.

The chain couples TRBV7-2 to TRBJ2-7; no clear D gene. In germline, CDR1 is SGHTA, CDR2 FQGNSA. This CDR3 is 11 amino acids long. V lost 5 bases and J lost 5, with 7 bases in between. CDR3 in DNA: TGTGCCAGCAGCCGCCGGAACGAGCAGTACTTC. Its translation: CASSRRNEQYF.